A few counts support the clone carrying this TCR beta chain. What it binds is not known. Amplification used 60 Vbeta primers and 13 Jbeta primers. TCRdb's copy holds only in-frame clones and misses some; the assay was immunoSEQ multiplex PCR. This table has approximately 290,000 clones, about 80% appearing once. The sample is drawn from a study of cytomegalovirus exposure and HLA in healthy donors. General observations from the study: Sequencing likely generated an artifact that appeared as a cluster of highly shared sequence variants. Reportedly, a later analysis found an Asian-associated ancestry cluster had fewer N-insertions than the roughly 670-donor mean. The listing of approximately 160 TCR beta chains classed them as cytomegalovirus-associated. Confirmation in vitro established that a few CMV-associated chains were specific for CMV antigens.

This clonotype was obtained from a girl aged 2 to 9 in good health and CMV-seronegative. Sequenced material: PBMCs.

The CDR3 DNA follows: TGTGCCAGCAATACCGACAGGGACACCCCCCGTCCTACAGATACGCAGTATTTT. It translates to CASNTDRDTPRPTDTQYF. V usage is TRBV28 and J usage is TRBJ2-3, with TRBD1 identical over 7 bases. This CDR3 is built from 18 residues. With 7 bases clipped from V and 3 bases from J, the junction kept 19 bases outside the gene matches. The V gene's germline CDR1 is MDHEN and CDR2 SYDVKM.